These 10 T cell receptor beta chains were all obtained from the same sample, sequenced in a study of shared clonotypes between healthy human individuals. Data came from immunoSEQ multiplex PCR; TCRdb stores just in-frame clones and leaves some out. The data contain hundreds of thousands of clones, roughly four fifths of them singletons. The sample consisted of PBMCs. Source of these receptors: a woman between 35 and 50 years old in good health. Some clones in this sample may be carry-over from other donors' samples.

Notes on this clone: A far larger clone is just one base off, so this is likely a read error. V usage is TRBV30 and J usage is TRBJ2-1; no firm D call. V dropped 6 bases and J dropped 4 bases, with 13 bases sitting between them. The CDR3 covers 13 residues. Germline V gives CDR1 GTSNPN, CDR2 SVGIG (reference sequence). DNA of the CDR3: TGTGCCTGTACAAGGGCTGGTTACAATGAGCAGTTCTTC. Its protein is CACTRAGYNEQFF. Drawing the rest from reference TRBV30 and TRBJ2-1, the complete variable domain is SQTIHQWPATLVQPVGSPLSLECTVEGTSNPNLYWYRQAAGRGLQLLFYSVGIGQISSEVPQNLSASRPQDRQFILSSKKLLLSDSGFYLCACTRAGYNEQFFGPGTRLTVL.

This chain links TRBV10-1 with TRBJ2-3, with D hard to call. Germline assignment: CDR1 WNHNN and CDR2 SYGVQD (reference sequence). The CDR3 spans 13 residues. V lost 4 bases, J lost 4 bases, and 9 bases lay in between. This chain's CDR3 is CASSAGFADTQYF. The CDR3 DNA reads TGCGCCAGCAGTGCCGGGTTCGCAGATACGCAGTATTTT.

A remark on this clone: Only one base separates this from a far larger clonotype, so it likely reflects a read error. V gene TRBV30 combines with J gene TRBJ1-5; no clear D. The V gene lost 5 bases and the J gene lost 2 bases, with 10 bases spanning the gap. The CDR3 has 13 amino acids. Germline V CDR1 and CDR2: GTSNPN, SVGIG (reference sequence). DNA of the CDR3: TGTGCCTGGGGCAACTGTGGCAATCAGCCCCAGCATTTT. This gives the protein CAWGNCGNQPQHF.

This clone was observed once. A much larger clone differs by one base, so this may be a read error. V gene TRBV7-8 combines with J gene TRBJ2-7; a weak D match, TRBD2 (6 bases). CDR1 SGHVS and CDR2 FQNEAQ come from the germline V gene. The CDR3 spans 12 residues. The DNA for the CDR3 is TGTGCCAGCAGCGTCGGGAGTTACGGGCAGTACTTC. Its translation is CASSVGSYGQYF.

Turning to this clone: The sample holds other DNA sequences that translate to the same CDR3. The CDR3 protein is CASSFPGQGGYGYTF. DNA of the CDR3: TGTGCCAGCAGTTTTCCGGGACAGGGAGGCTATGGCTACACCTTC. The chain carries TRBV28 and TRBJ1-2; TRBD1 agrees at 9 bases. Germline CDR1 is MDHEN and CDR2 is SYDVKM. Trimming removed 3 bases from V and 4 bases from J; junction bases left unmatched: 6. This CDR3 comprises 15 residues.

This sequence joins TRBV28 and TRBJ2-7; 8 nucleotides match TRBD1. Germline V gene sequence: CDR1 MDHEN, CDR2 SYDVKM. The CDR3 is 15 amino acids. After removal of 2 bases from V and 5 bases from J, the junction contained 8 bases not matched to a gene. The CDR3 loop reads CASSLNPGGVHEQYF. The DNA for the CDR3 is TGTGCCAGCAGTTTAAACCCAGGGGGCGTCCACGAGCAGTACTTC.

The V and J genes are TRBV5-4 and TRBJ2-2; no firm D call. The CDR3 covers 13 residues. CDR1 and CDR2 from the germline V gene are SGHNT and YYREEE (reference sequence). V lost 5 bases to trimming and J lost 6 bases, with 11 bases between them. CDR3 sequence (DNA): TGTGCCAGCAGAACGAGTCAGGCCGGGGAGCTGTTTTTT. The encoded protein is CASRTSQAGELFF.

This clone came up once. The rearrangement uses TRBV6-5 and TRBJ2-7, with D perhaps matching TRBD2 (6 bases). CDR1 and CDR2 from the germline V gene are MNHEY and SVGAGI. The V gene lost 4 bases and the J gene lost 6 bases, with 19 bases spanning the gap. CDR3 length: 15 amino acids. Here the CDR3 DNA reads TGTGCCAGCAGTTGGGGGGTGGGTAGCAGGCGCGAGCAGTACTTC. Residues: CASSWGVGSRREQYF.

The rearrangement joins TRBV19 to TRBJ1-5; D is unclear. CDR1 and CDR2 from the germline V gene are LNHDA and SQIVND (reference sequence). The CDR3 sequence is 14 residues long. Trimming stripped 7 bases from V and 3 bases from J, with 13 bases between. Here the CDR3 DNA reads TGTGCCAGTACTAGCCACAGAAACAATCAGCCCCAGCATTTT. Its protein product is CASTSHRNNQPQHF.

Points on this clone: A single base is all that separates this from a far larger clone, so a read error is likely. This sample also contains other DNA sequences that code for the same CDR3. The genes are TRBV4-2 and TRBJ2-7; a possible D gene is TRBD1 (6 bases). V lost 0 bases and J 1 base, leaving 13 bases between the germline ends. CDR3 length: 16 residues. Germline V gene data show CDR1 as LGHNA and CDR2 as YNFKEQ. The CDR3 sequence is CASSQDRDISSYEQYF. The CDR3 DNA is TGTGCCAGCAGCCAAGACAGGGACATTAGTTCCTACGAGCAGTACTTC.